This T cell receptor (beta chain) derives from a study of blood T cell repertoires in COVID-19. Study context: Nucleic acid was either cDNA or gDNA, and it came from T cells, B-cell-depleted T cells, or PBMCs.

Assay: immunoSEQ multiplex PCR; the TCRdb copy retains only in-frame clones and omits some. The table lists some 7,000 clones, roughly nine tenths of them singletons. Germline V lookup: CDR1 MNHEY, CDR2 SMNVEV (reference sequence). There are 15 residues in the CDR3. J lost 2 bases, V lost 5 bases, and 7 bases had no gene match. This sequence was found in a human donor in a cohort sampled during active COVID-19. The donor label of this sample is uncertain. Sequences were obtained from peripheral blood. The chain has TRBV27 and TRBJ2-3; 7 bases fit TRBD2. CDR3 sequence reads: CASSQSGAITDTQYF. DNA of the CDR3: TGTGCCAGCAGTCAGAGCGGGGCTATCACAGATACGCAGTATTTT.